This T cell receptor beta chain appears in the sequencing data of a study of CD8+CD57+ T cells in acquired aplastic anemia. Whole-study context: Average DNA yield from sorted CD4+ and CD8+ cells was approximately 3 ug.

In its sample, this clonotype was seen many times. The antigen is undetermined. By flow cytometry, patients selected for sequencing had shown an expansion of CD8+CD57+ cells. Every patient presented with severe acquired aplastic anemia. TCR beta VDJ combinations and CDR3 sequences were profiled from genomic DNA. TCRdb reanalysed the reads using MiXCR and keeps one entry per CDR3 protein. Altogether approximately 57,000 distinct CDR3 sequences are present, approximately 50% being singletons, with the ten largest covering under 20%. Study-wide findings and caveats: Patients did not significantly differ from controls in CD8+ Simpson's diversity. A set of around 30 CD8+ CDR3 sequences was shared between patients and controls, and these sequences appeared highly expressed in patients.

Sequencing input: sorted CD4+, CD8+, or CD8+CD57+ T cells (not recorded which) from PBMCs. The origin of this receptor is a human donor with aplastic anemia.

The DNA of the CDR3 is TGTGCCAGCAGTTCATACTCTATCGGGGGCGGCTATGGCTACACCTTC. It is translated as CASSSYSIGGGYGYTF. The chain has TRBV6-5 and TRBJ1-2; D possibly corresponds to TRBD1 (6 bases). V was shortened by 4 bases and J by 4 bases, with 19 bases between the two germline ends. Germline V gene lookup returns CDR1 MNHEY and CDR2 SVGAGI. This CDR3 is built from 16 residues.